This T cell receptor (beta chain) was found in a study of blood T cell repertoires in COVID-19. Produced via immunoSEQ multiplex PCR; TCRdb's table is partial and in-frame only. This table has fewer than 200,000 clones, about nine tenths appearing once. Germline V gene data show CDR1 as LNHDA and CDR2 as SQIVND (reference sequence). V shed 5 bases and J 1 base; nucleotides not matched to a gene: 3. The CDR3 is 14 residues long. The chain links TRBV19 to TRBJ2-7, with 9 bases fitting TRBD1. The sequence came from a man aged 30-40 years with COVID-19, enrolled during active disease. The sample was peripheral blood. DNA of the CDR3: TGTGCCAGTAGTCGGGACAGGGCTTCCTACGAGCAGTACTTC. As protein: CASSRDRASYEQYF.